This note documents a single TCR beta chain sequence. Its cognate antigen is unknown. These data belong to a study of T cells in Graves' hyperthyroidism and ophthalmopathy. Study-level findings and limits: Blood samples included most of the expanded thyroid clonotypes exceeding 0.001.

This CDR3 contains 13 residues. The V and J ends lost 4 bases and 6 bases respectively, with 12 bases between them. Germline CDR1 is SGHNT and CDR2 is YENEEA. Researchers amplified the TCR beta CDR3 regions from RNA transcripts. During a first-round RT-PCR of the TCR CDR3, the HTBI primer set was used. TCRdb re-analysed the multiplex PCR reads in MiXCR, keeping a single row per CDR3 protein. The top ten clones hold roughly 26% of a sample with roughly 100,000 distinct CDR3 sequences, less than 55% of them seen once. The sequence came from a man in his forties with Graves' hyperthyroidism. The sequenced material came from blood. V and J are TRBV11-3 and TRBJ2-5, with TRBD2 as a possible D gene (5 bases). The CDR3, as DNA: TGTGCCAGCAGCTCCGGCTGGGAGCAGACCCAGTACTTC. It codes for CASSSGWEQTQYF.